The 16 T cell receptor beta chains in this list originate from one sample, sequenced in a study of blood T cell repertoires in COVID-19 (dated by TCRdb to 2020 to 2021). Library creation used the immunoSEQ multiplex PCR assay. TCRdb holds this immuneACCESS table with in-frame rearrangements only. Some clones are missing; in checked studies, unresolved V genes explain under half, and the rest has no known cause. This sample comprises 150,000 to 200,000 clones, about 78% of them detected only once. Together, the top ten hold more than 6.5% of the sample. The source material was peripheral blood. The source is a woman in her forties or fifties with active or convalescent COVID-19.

The CDR3 DNA reads as TGTGCCAGCAGCTTAGGGGGGCCGGGCTACCAAGAGACCCAGTACTTC. Protein product: CASSLGGPGYQETQYF. V usage is TRBV7-2 and J usage is TRBJ2-5, with D perhaps TRBD1 (6 bases). V lost 1 base to trimming and J lost 0 bases, with 12 bases between them. The CDR3 runs to 16 residues. Germline lookup yields CDR1 SGHTA and CDR2 FQGNSA.

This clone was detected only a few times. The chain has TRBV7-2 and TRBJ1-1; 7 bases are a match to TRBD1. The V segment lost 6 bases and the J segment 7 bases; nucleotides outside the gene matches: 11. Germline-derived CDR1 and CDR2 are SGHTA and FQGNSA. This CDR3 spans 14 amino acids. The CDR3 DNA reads TGTGCCAGCAGACCCGGACAGGCCGAGGTTGAAGCTTTCTTT. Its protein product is CASRPGQAEVEAFF.

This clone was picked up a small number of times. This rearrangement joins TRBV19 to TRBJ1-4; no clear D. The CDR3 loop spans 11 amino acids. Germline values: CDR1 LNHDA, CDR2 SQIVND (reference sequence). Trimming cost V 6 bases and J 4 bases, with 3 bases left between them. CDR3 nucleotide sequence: TGTGCCAGTAGCCTTAATGAAAAACTGTTTTTT. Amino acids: CASSLNEKLFF.

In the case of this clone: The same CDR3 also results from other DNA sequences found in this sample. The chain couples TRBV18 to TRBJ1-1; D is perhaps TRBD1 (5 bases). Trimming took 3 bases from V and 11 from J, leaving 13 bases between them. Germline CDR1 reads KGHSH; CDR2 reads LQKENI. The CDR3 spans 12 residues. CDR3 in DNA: TGTGCCAGCTCACCGGGCAGGGCCGAGGCTTTCTTT. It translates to CASSPGRAEAFF.

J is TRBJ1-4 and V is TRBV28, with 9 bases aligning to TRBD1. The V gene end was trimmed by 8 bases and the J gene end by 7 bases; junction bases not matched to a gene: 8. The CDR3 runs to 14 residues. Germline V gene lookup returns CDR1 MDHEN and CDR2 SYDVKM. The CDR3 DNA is TGTGCCAGCGCGAACCGGGACAGGGTTGAAAAACTGTTTTTT. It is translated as CASANRDRVEKLFF.

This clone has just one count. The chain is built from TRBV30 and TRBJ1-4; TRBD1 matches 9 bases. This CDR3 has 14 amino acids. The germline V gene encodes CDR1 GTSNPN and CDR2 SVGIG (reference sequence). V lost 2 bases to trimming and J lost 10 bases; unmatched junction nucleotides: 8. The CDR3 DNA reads TGTGCCTGGAGTCCGGGACAGGGAAGGGGAAAACTGTTTTTT. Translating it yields CAWSPGQGRGKLFF.

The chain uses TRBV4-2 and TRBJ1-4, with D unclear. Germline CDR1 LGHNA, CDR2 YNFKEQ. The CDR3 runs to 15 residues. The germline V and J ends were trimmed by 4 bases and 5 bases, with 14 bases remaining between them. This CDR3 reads CASSPSAQSNEKLFF. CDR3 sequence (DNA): TGTGCCAGCAGCCCATCCGCCCAGTCGAATGAAAAACTGTTTTTT.

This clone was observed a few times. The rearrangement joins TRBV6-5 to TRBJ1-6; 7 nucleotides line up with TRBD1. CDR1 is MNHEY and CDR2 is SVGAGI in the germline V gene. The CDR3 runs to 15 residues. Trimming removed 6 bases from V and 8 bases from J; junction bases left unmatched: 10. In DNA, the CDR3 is TGTGCCAGCAGCCCAGGCGACAGGGCCGATTCACCCCTCCACTTT. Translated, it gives CASSPGDRADSPLHF.

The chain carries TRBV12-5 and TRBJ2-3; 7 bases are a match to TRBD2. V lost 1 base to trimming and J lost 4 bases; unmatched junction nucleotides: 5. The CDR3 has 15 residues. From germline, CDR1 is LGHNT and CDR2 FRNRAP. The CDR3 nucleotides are TGTGCTAGTGGTTTGGGACTAGCTGAGTCAGATACGCAGTATTTT. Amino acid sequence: CASGLGLAESDTQYF.

The CDR3 loop reads CAISEGGGNTEAFF. CDR3 nucleotide sequence: TGTGCCATCAGTGAGGGGGGAGGGAACACTGAAGCTTTCTTT. The chain recombines TRBV10-3 with TRBJ1-1; tentative D call: TRBD1 (5 bases). CDR1 is ENHRY, CDR2 SYGVKD, per germline. The CDR3 has 14 amino acids. The V end lost 2 bases, the J end lost 1 base, and 8 bases lay between the germline ends.

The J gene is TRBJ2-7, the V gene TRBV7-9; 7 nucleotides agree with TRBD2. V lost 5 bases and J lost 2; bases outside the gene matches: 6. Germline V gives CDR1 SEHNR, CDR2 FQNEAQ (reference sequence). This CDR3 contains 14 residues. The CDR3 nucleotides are TGTGCCAGCAGCCGAGCGGGGCGAGCCTACGAGCAGTACTTC. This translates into CASSRAGRAYEQYF.

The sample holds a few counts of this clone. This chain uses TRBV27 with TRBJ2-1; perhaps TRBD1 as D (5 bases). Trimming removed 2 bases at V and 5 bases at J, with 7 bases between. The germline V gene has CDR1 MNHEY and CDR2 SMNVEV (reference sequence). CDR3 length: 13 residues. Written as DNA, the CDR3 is TGTGCCAGCAGTTTAAACAGGAACAATGAGCAGTTCTTC. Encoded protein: CASSLNRNNEQFF.

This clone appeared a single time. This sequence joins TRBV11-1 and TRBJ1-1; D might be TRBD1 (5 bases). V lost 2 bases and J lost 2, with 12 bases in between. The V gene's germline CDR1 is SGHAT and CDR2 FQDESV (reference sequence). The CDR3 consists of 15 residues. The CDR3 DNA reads TGTGCCAGCAGCTTACTTACAGGACCAAACACTGAAGCTTTCTTT. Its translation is CASSLLTGPNTEAFF.

The CDR3 loop is CASSPESVRVTQYF. In DNA form, the CDR3 reads TGCGCCAGCAGCCCGGAAAGCGTTCGGGTGACCCAGTACTTC. The chain is built from TRBV5-1 and TRBJ2-5; D unresolved. The CDR3 covers 14 residues. The germline CDR1 and CDR2 sequences are SGHRS and YFSETQ. Trimming left V 4 bases short and J 7 bases short, with 17 bases between. Looking up the rest from reference TRBV5-1 and TRBJ2-5 gives the full variable domain: KAGVTQTPRYLIKTRGQQVTLSCSPISGHRSVSWYQQTPGQGLQFLFEYFSETQRNKGNFPGRFSGRQFSNSRSEMNVSTLELGDSALYLCASSPESVRVTQYFGPGTRLLVL.

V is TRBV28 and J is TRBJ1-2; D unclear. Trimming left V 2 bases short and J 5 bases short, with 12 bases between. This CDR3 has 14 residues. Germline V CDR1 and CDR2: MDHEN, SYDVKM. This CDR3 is CASSLVPGRYGYTF. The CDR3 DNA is TGTGCCAGCAGTTTAGTGCCGGGGAGGTATGGCTACACCTTC.

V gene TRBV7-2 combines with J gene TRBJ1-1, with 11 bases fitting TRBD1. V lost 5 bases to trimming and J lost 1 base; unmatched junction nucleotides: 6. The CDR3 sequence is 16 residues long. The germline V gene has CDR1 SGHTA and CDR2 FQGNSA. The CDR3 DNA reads TGTGCCAGCAGCCGGGACAGGGGGATAGGGAACACTGAAGCTTTCTTT. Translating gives CASSRDRGIGNTEAFF.